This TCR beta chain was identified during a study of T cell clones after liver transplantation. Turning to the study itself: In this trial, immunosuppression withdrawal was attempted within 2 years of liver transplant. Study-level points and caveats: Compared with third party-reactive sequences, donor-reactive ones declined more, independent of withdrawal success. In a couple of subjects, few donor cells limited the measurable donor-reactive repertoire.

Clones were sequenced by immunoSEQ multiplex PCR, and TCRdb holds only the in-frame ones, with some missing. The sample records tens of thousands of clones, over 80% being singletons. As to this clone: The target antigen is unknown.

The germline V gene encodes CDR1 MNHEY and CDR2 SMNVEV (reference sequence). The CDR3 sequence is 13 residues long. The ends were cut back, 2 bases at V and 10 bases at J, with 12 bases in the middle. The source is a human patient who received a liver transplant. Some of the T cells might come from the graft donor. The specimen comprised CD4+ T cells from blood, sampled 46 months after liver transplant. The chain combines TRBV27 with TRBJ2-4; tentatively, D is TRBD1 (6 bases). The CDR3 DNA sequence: TGTGCCAGCAGTTTACCCGACAGGCGGATTCAGTACTTC. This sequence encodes CASSLPDRRIQYF.